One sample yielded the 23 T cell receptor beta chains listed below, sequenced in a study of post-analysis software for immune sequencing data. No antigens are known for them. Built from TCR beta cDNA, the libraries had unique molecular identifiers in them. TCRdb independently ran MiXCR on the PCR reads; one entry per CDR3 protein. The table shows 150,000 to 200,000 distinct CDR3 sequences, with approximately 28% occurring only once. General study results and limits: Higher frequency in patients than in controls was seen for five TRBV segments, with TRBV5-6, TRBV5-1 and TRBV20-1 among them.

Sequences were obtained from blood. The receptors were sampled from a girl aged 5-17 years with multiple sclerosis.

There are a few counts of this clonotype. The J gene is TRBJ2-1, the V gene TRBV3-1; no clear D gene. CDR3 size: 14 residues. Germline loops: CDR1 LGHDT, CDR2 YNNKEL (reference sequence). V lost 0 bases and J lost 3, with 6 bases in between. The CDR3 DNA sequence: TGTGCCAGCAGCCAAGAGGGCAACTACAATGAGCAGTTCTTC. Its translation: CASSQEGNYNEQFF.

CDR3 in amino acids: CASSWSGAGTEAFF. DNA of the CDR3: TGTGCCAGCTCCTGGAGTGGGGCGGGCACTGAAGCTTTCTTT. This chain joins TRBV28 and TRBJ1-1; D might be TRBD1 (5 bases). Trimming took off 8 bases at V and 4 bases at J, with 17 bases between the two ends. This CDR3 has 14 amino acids. The germline gives CDR1 MDHEN, CDR2 SYDVKM. Filled out from reference TRBV28 and TRBJ1-1, the complete variable domain reads DVKVTQSSRYLVKRTGEKVFLECVQDMDHENMFWYRQDPGLGLRLIYFSYDVKMKEKGDIPEGYSVSREKKERFSLILESASTNQTSMYLCASSWSGAGTEAFFGQGTRLTVV.

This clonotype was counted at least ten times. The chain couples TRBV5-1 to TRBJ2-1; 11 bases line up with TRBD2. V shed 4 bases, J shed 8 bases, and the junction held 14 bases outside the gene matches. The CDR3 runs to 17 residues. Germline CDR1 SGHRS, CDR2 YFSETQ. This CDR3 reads CASSTGTSGALSDEQFF. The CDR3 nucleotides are TGCGCCAGCAGCACAGGGACTAGCGGAGCCCTCTCCGATGAGCAGTTCTTC. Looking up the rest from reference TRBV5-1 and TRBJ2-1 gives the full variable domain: KAGVTQTPRYLIKTRGQQVTLSCSPISGHRSVSWYQQTPGQGLQFLFEYFSETQRNKGNFPGRFSGRQFSNSRSEMNVSTLELGDSALYLCASSTGTSGALSDEQFFGPGTRLTVL.

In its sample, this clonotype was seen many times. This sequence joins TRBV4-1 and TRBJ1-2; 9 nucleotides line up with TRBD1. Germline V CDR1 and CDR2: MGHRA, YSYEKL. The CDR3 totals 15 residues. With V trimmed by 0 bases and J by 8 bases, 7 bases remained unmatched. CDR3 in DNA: TGCGCCAGCAGCCAAGATCTTAACAGGGGGCTGGGCTACACCTTC. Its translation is CASSQDLNRGLGYTF.

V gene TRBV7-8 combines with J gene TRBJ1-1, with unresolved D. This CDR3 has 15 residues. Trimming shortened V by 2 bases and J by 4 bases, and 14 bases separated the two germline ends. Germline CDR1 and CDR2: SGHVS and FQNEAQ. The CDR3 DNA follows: TGTGCCAGCAGCTTACAGTCTGGGTTTCTCACTGAAGCTTTCTTT. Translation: CASSLQSGFLTEAFF.

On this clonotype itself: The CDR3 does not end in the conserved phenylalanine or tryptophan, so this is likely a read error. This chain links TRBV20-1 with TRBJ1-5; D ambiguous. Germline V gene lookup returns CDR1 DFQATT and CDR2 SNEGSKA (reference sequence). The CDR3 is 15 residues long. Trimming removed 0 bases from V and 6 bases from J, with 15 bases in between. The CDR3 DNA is TGCAGTGCTAGAGATCGTTCGGCAGGCGGTCAGCCCCAGCATTGT. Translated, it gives CSARDRSAGGQPQHC.

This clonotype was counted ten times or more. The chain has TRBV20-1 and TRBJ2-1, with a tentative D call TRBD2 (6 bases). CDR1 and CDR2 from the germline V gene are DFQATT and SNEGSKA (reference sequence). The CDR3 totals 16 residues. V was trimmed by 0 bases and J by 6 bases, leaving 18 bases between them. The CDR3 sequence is CSARDKGLGVFNEQFF. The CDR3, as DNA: TGCAGTGCTAGAGATAAGGGACTCGGTGTGTTCAATGAGCAGTTCTTC.

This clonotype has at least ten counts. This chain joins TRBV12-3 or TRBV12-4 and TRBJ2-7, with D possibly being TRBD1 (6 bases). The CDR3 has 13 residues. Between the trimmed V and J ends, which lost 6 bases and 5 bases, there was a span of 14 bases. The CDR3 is CASSHLTGNEQYF. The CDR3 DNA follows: TGTGCCAGCAGCCACCTTACAGGGAACGAGCAGTACTTC.

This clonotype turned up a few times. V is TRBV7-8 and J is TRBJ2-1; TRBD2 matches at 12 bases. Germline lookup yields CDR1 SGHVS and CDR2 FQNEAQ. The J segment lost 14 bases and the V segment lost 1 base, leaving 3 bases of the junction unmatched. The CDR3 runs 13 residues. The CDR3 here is CASSLEPSGGEFF. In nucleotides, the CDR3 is TGTGCCAGCAGCTTAGAGCCTAGCGGGGGGGAGTTCTTC.

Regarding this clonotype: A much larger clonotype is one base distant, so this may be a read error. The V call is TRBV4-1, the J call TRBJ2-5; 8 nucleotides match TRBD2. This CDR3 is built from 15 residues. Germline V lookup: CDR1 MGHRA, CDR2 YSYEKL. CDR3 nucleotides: TGCGCCTGCAGCCAACCTGAGAGCGGGAGAGAGACCCAGTACTTC. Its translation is CACSQPESGRETQYF.

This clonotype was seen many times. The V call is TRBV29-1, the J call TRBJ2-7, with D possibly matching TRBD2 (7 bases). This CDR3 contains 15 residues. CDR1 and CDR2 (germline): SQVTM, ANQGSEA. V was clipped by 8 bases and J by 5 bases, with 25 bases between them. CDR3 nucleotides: TGCAGCCTGGAGAGAGGGGGAGGGTGGAGGCACGAGCAGTACTTC. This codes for CSLERGGGWRHEQYF.

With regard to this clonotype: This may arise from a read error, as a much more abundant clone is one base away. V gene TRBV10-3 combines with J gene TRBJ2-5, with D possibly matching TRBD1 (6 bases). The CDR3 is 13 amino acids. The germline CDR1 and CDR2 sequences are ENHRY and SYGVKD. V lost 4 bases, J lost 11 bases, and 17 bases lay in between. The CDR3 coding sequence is TGTGCCATCAGTGGGACAGACACCTACAAGCAGTACTTC. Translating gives CAISGTDTYKQYF.

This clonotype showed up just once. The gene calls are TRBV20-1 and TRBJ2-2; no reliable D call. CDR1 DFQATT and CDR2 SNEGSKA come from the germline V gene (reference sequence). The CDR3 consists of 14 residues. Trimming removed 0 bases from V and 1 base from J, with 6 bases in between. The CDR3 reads CSARDLWNTGELFF. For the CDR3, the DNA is TGCAGTGCTAGAGACCTATGGAACACCGGGGAGCTGTTTTTT.

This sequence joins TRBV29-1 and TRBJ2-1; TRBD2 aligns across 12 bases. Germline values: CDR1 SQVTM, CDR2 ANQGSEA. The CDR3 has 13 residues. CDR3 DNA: TGCGGCCTAGCGGGAGGGCCGTACAATGAGCAGTTCTTC. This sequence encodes CGLAGGPYNEQFF.

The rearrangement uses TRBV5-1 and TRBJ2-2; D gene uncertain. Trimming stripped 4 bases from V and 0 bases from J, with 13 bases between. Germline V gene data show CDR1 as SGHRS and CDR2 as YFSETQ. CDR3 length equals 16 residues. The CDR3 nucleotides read TGCGCCAGCAGCCGAGCACAGCTCTCGAACACCGGGGAGCTGTTTTTT. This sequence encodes CASSRAQLSNTGELFF.

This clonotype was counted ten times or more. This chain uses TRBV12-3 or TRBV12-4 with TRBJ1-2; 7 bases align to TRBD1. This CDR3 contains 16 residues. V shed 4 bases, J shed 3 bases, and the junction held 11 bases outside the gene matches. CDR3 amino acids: CASSSYPTGNDYGYTF. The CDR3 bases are TGTGCCAGCAGTTCATACCCGACAGGGAATGACTATGGCTACACCTTC.

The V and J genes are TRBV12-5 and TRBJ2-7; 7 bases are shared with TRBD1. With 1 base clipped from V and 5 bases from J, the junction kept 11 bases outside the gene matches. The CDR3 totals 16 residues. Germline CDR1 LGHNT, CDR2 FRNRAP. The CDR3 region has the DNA TGTGCTAGTGGTTTGGACTGGACAGGTCCATGGGACGAGCAGTACTTC. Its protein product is CASGLDWTGPWDEQYF.

CDR3 in DNA: TGCGCCAGCAGCCCACTCGTGGGGACAGGGTTCCACGGTGAGCAGTTCTTC. It specifies CASSPLVGTGFHGEQFF. V gene TRBV5-1 combines with J gene TRBJ2-1; 9 bases are a match to TRBD1. Trimming removed 4 bases from V and 9 bases from J; junction bases left unmatched: 17. This CDR3 has 17 amino acids. The germline CDR1 and CDR2 sequences are SGHRS and YFSETQ. Supplemented by reference TRBV5-1 and TRBJ2-1, the full variable domain reads KAGVTQTPRYLIKTRGQQVTLSCSPISGHRSVSWYQQTPGQGLQFLFEYFSETQRNKGNFPGRFSGRQFSNSRSEMNVSTLELGDSALYLCASSPLVGTGFHGEQFFGPGTRLTVL.

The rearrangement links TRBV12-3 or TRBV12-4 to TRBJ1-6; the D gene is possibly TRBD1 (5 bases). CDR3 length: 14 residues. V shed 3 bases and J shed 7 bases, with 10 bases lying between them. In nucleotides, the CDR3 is TGTGCCAGCAGTTTCCTCCGGGGGAATTCACCCCTCCACTTT. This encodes CASSFLRGNSPLHF.

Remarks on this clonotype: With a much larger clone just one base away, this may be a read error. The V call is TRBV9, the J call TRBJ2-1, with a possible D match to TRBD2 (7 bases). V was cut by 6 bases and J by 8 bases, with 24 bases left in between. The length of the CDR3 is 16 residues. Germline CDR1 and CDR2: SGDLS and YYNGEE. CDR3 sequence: CASTKGGTNLWDEQFF. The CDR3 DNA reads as TGTGCCAGCACCAAGGGGGGGACTAATCTCTGGGATGAGCAGTTCTTC.

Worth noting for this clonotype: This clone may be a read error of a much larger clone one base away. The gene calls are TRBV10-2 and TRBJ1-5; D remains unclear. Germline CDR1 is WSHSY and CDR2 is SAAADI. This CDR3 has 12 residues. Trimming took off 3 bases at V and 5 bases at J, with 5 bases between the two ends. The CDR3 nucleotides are TGCGCCAGCAGTGACGTGGATCAGCCCCAGCATTTT. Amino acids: CASSDVDQPQHF.

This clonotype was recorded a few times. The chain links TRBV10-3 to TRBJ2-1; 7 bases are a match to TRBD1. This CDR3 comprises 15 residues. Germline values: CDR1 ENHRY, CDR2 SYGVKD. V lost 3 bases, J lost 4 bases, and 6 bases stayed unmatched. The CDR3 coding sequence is TGTGCCATCAGTGAAAGGGACAGCGCTTACAATGAGCAGTTCTTC. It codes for CAISERDSAYNEQFF.

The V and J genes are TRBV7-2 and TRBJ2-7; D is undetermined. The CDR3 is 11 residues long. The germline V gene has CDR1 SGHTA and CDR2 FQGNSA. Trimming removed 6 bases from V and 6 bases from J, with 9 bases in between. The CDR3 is CASRNNLEQYF. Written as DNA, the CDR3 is TGTGCCAGCAGGAATAACCTCGAGCAGTACTTC.